Following are 20 T cell receptor beta chains from one sample sequenced in a study of graft-versus-host responses after intestinal transplantation. These receptors have no identified antigens. This table comes from immunoSEQ multiplex PCR, and its TCRdb copy is limited to in-frame clones, with some not included. The sample shows more than 80,000 clones, under 85% of them seen only once. The specimen comprised unstimulated CD8+ T cells sorted from spleen or lymph node cells, sampled before intestinal transplant. Source of these receptors: a human donor who received an intestinal transplant.

CDR3 protein: CASRGEAETQYF. The CDR3 DNA follows: TGTGCCAGCAGGGGGGAGGCAGAGACCCAGTACTTC. The V gene is TRBV2, the J gene TRBJ2-5; D possibly corresponds to TRBD2 (6 bases). In germline, CDR1 is SNHLY, CDR2 FYNNEI. The CDR3 is 12 residues long. V was shortened by 6 bases and J by 4 bases, with 9 bases between the two germline ends.

The chain employs TRBV27 and TRBJ2-7; the D is unclear. The CDR3 is 15 amino acids. CDR1 and CDR2 (germline): MNHEY, SMNVEV (reference sequence). The ends were cut back, 7 bases at V and 1 base at J, with 17 bases in the middle. The CDR3 coding sequence is TGTGCCAGCATCCAGTCCTCCGGGTTTTCCTACGAGCAGTACTTC. Translation: CASIQSSGFSYEQYF.

The chain is built from TRBV28 and TRBJ2-6; D possibly matches TRBD1 or TRBD2 (5 bases each). The germline V gene has CDR1 MDHEN and CDR2 SYDVKM. CDR3 length equals 21 residues. The V and J ends lost 3 bases and 0 bases respectively, with 24 bases between them. The CDR3 coding sequence is TGTGCCAGCAGTTTTCGTCGCGGTAGGGACCCCTCCCTCTCTGGGGCCAACGTCCTGACTTTC. It encodes CASSFRRGRDPSLSGANVLTF. Full variable domain (outside the CDR3, taken from reference TRBV28 and TRBJ2-6): DVKVTQSSRYLVKRTGEKVFLECVQDMDHENMFWYRQDPGLGLRLIYFSYDVKMKEKGDIPEGYSVSREKKERFSLILESASTNQTSMYLCASSFRRGRDPSLSGANVLTFGAGSRLTVL.

This clone was observed a single time. The gene calls are TRBV13 and TRBJ2-1; TRBD1 aligns across 8 bases. Unmatched junction bases numbered 5, after V lost 5 bases and J lost 5 bases. The CDR3 is 14 residues long. Germline V gives CDR1 PRHDT, CDR2 FYEKMQ (reference sequence). This CDR3 is CASSVDRGDNEQFF. The CDR3 DNA follows: TGTGCCAGCAGCGTTGACAGGGGCGACAATGAGCAGTTCTTC.

The chain carries TRBV19 and TRBJ1-1; D is ambiguous. There are 13 residues in the CDR3. Germline V gives CDR1 LNHDA, CDR2 SQIVND (reference sequence). Trimming left V 0 bases short and J 5 bases short, with 7 bases between. Here the CDR3 reads CASSIDLSTEAFF. The CDR3 DNA sequence: TGTGCCAGTAGTATAGATTTGAGTACTGAAGCTTTCTTT.

In DNA, the CDR3 is TGTGCCAGTAGTACTGGGGGGTTCAACGAGCAGTACTTC. Its translation is CASSTGGFNEQYF. This chain links TRBV19 with TRBJ2-7; weak D call: TRBD2 (6 bases). V was cut by 4 bases and J by 5 bases, with 12 bases left in between. This CDR3 spans 13 amino acids. Germline CDR1 is LNHDA and CDR2 is SQIVND (reference sequence).

This clone has more than one count but fewer than ten. V is TRBV7-3 and J is TRBJ2-7, with 9 positions matching TRBD2. This CDR3 is built from 14 residues. Germline V gene sequence: CDR1 SGHTA, CDR2 FQGTGA. With 2 bases clipped from V and 2 bases from J, the junction kept 1 base outside the gene matches. DNA for the CDR3: TGTGCCAGCAGCTTAGCGGGGGGGCCCTACGAGCAGTACTTC. It yields the protein CASSLAGGPYEQYF. The full variable domain, rest sourced from reference TRBV7-3 and TRBJ2-7, is GAGVSQTPSNKVTEKGKYVELRCDPISGHTALYWYRQSLGQGPEFLIYFQGTGAADDSGLPNDRFFAVRPEGSVSTLKIQRTERGDSAVYLCASSLAGGPYEQYFGPGTRLTVT.

This clone appeared once. The V call is TRBV2, the J call TRBJ2-7; 9 bases match TRBD1. This CDR3 has 13 residues. Germline lookup yields CDR1 SNHLY and CDR2 FYNNEI. V gave up 10 bases and J gave up 4 bases; unmatched junction bases: 8. Written as DNA, the CDR3 is TGTGCCACTCCGGGACAGGGTTTTTACGAGCAGTACTTC. Its protein product is CATPGQGFYEQYF.

This chain links TRBV13 with TRBJ2-1; D may match TRBD1 or TRBD2 (5 bases each). The CDR3 is made up of 14 amino acids. The V end lost 5 bases, the J end lost 3 bases, and 11 bases lay between the germline ends. Germline-derived CDR1 and CDR2 are PRHDT and FYEKMQ (reference sequence). This chain's CDR3 is CASSAWDLYNEQFF. The CDR3, as DNA: TGTGCCAGCAGCGCCTGGGACCTCTACAATGAGCAGTTCTTC.

The chain carries TRBV2 and TRBJ1-1; D remains unclear. V lost 1 base to trimming and J lost 5 bases, with 5 bases between them. The CDR3 contains 12 residues. Looked up from germline, CDR1 is SNHLY and CDR2 is FYNNEI. The DNA of the CDR3 is TGTGCCAGCAGTGAAGGTAGGACTGAAGCTTTCTTT. Protein product: CASSEGRTEAFF.

The rearrangement links TRBV5-6 to TRBJ1-6, with D perhaps TRBD1 (6 bases). V dropped 1 base and J dropped 7 bases, with 12 bases sitting between them. The CDR3 loop spans 15 amino acids. CDR1 and CDR2 from the germline V gene are SGHDT and YYEEEE. The CDR3 nucleotides read TGTGCCAGCAGCTTGCCAACAGGGTTCAATTCACCCCTCCACTTT. The encoded protein is CASSLPTGFNSPLHF.

The gene calls are TRBV5-1 and TRBJ2-4; D is ambiguous. This CDR3 has 16 amino acids. V gave up 4 bases and J gave up 5 bases, with 19 bases separating them. CDR1 and CDR2 from the germline V gene are SGHRS and YFSETQ. The CDR3 protein is CASSGNHPGGENIQYF. The CDR3 coding sequence is TGCGCCAGCAGCGGGAACCACCCCGGCGGCGAAAACATTCAGTACTTC.

Here the CDR3 DNA reads TGTGCCAGCAGCTTAAAACTAGCGGCATCCTACAATGAGCAGTTCTTC. Its protein product is CASSLKLAASYNEQFF. The chain links TRBV5-8 to TRBJ2-1, with 8 bases matching TRBD2. The CDR3 loop spans 16 amino acids. From germline, CDR1 is SGHTS and CDR2 YDEGEE. V lost 2 bases to trimming and J lost 1 base; unmatched junction nucleotides: 5.

This sequence joins TRBV2 and TRBJ2-7, with 9 nucleotides matching TRBD2. The J segment lost 1 base and the V segment lost 8 bases, leaving 6 bases of the junction unmatched. The CDR3 contains 14 residues. Germline assignment: CDR1 SNHLY and CDR2 FYNNEI. CDR3 sequence: CASGSSGASYEQYF. The CDR3 DNA reads as TGTGCCAGCGGTTCTAGCGGGGCGTCCTACGAGCAGTACTTC.

This clone was recorded only once. V and J are TRBV2 and TRBJ2-2; TRBD2 matches at 12 bases. The V gene's germline CDR1 is SNHLY and CDR2 FYNNEI. This CDR3 region has 14 residues. V gave up 6 bases and J gave up 5 bases; unmatched junction bases: 1. In DNA form, the CDR3 reads TGTGCCAGCAGCACTAGCGGGAGGACCGGGGAGCTGTTTTTT. As protein: CASSTSGRTGELFF.

The chain combines TRBV2 with TRBJ2-2; D call uncertain. The CDR3 contains 13 residues. The ends were cut back, 1 base at V and 5 bases at J, with 5 bases in the middle. Germline V CDR1 and CDR2: SNHLY, FYNNEI. CDR3 sequence: CASSEDITGELFF. In nucleotides, the CDR3 is TGTGCCAGCAGTGAAGATATAACCGGGGAGCTGTTTTTT.

The V gene is TRBV12-5, the J gene TRBJ1-1, with D possibly being TRBD1 (6 bases). This CDR3 has 11 residues. The V end lost 6 bases, the J end lost 8 bases, and 10 bases lay between the germline ends. In germline, CDR1 is LGHNT, CDR2 FRNRAP. Here the CDR3 reads CASGPDREAFF. DNA of the CDR3: TGTGCTAGTGGACCTGACAGGGAAGCTTTCTTT. Complete variable domain (other parts from reference TRBV12-5 and TRBJ1-1): DARVTQTPRHKVTEMGQEVTMRCQPILGHNTVFWYRQTMMQGLELLAYFRNRAPLDDSGMPKDRFSAEMPDATLATLKIQPSEPRDSAVYFCASGPDREAFFGQGTRLTVV.

The chain carries TRBV9 and TRBJ1-3; weak D call: TRBD1 (6 bases). V was pared by 6 bases and J by 2 bases, with 15 bases between. Germline V gene lookup returns CDR1 SGDLS and CDR2 YYNGEE. The CDR3 loop spans 15 amino acids. The CDR3 nucleotides are TGTGCCAGCAACCCAGGGGTATTAGCTGGAAACACCATATATTTT. Its protein product is CASNPGVLAGNTIYF.

V is TRBV6-5 and J is TRBJ2-3, with D perhaps TRBD1 or TRBD2 (5 bases each). The germline V and J ends were trimmed by 1 base and 4 bases, with 12 bases remaining between them. The CDR3 extends over 15 amino acids. Per germline, CDR1 MNHEY and CDR2 SVGAGI. The CDR3 DNA reads as TGTGCCAGCAGTTACTTCCTCGGGGCGCCAGATACGCAGTATTTT. Translation gives CASSYFLGAPDTQYF.

The chain joins TRBV30 to TRBJ2-5; 9 nucleotides align to TRBD2. The CDR3 extends over 16 amino acids. Trimming took 3 bases from V and 2 from J; bases not matched to a gene: 10. Germline loops: CDR1 GTSNPN, CDR2 SVGIG (reference sequence). CDR3 DNA sequence: TGTGCCTGGAGCGACATAGCGGGAGTTGGTCAAGAGACCCAGTACTTC. It is translated as CAWSDIAGVGQETQYF.